These 9 T cell receptor beta chains were all obtained from the same sample, sequenced in a study of T cell responses to AZD1222 COVID-19 vaccine. Produced via immunoSEQ multiplex PCR; TCRdb's table is partial and in-frame only. The sample holds about 130,000 clones, about 80% seen once. The sample consisted of peripheral blood, taken on day 0 of AZD1222 vaccination. Receptor source: an adult in good health.

The chain joins TRBV19 to TRBJ2-2; possible D gene TRBD1, 8 bases. The length of the CDR3 is 15 residues. Germline-derived CDR1 and CDR2 are LNHDA and SQIVND (reference sequence). V lost 4 bases and J 6 bases, leaving 15 bases between the germline ends. The DNA of the CDR3 is TGTGCCAGTAGTAAGGACAGGGAGGGAGCCGGGGAGCTGTTTTTT. Encoded protein: CASSKDREGAGELFF. Using reference TRBV19 and TRBJ2-2 for the parts outside the CDR3, the full variable domain is DGGITQSPKYLFRKEGQNVTLSCEQNLNHDAMYWYRQDPGQGLRLIYYSQIVNDFQKGDIAEGYSVSREKKESFPLTVTSAQKNPTAFYLCASSKDREGAGELFFGEGSRLTVL.

This chain links TRBV28 with TRBJ1-2; perhaps TRBD1 as D (5 bases). CDR1 and CDR2 (germline): MDHEN, SYDVKM. Trimming removed 7 bases at V and 3 bases at J, with 9 bases between. The length of the CDR3 is 12 residues. CDR3 coding DNA: TGTGCCAGCACCGCACAGGACTATGGCTACACCTTC. It translates to CASTAQDYGYTF.

CDR3 DNA sequence: TGTGCCAGCAGCCAGGGGTTAGGGGAAAAACTGTTTTTT. Its protein is CASSQGLGEKLFF. This chain uses TRBV14 with TRBJ1-4; D gene unclear. V lost 3 bases, J lost 8 bases, and 10 bases lay in between. The CDR3 extends over 13 amino acids. The germline V gene encodes CDR1 SGHDN and CDR2 FVKESK.

The gene calls are TRBV28 and TRBJ1-2, with D possibly matching TRBD1 (5 bases). Germline lookup yields CDR1 MDHEN and CDR2 SYDVKM. The CDR3 is 14 residues long. Trimming removed 7 bases from V and 4 bases from J, with 16 bases in between. CDR3 loop: CASNLPTGGYGYTF. The CDR3, as DNA: TGTGCCAGCAACCTCCCCACTGGGGGCTATGGCTACACCTTC.

This clone was picked up one time. V gene TRBV25-1 combines with J gene TRBJ1-4, with D perhaps matching TRBD1 (5 bases). Trimming pared 10 bases from V and 5 bases from J, leaving 14 bases between. The length of the CDR3 is 13 residues. CDR1 is MGHDK and CDR2 is SYGVNS in the germline V gene. The CDR3 coding sequence is TGTGCCACAGAAAGGGACGGGAATGAAAAACTGTTTTTT. It specifies CATERDGNEKLFF.

This sequence joins TRBV15 and TRBJ1-1, with D hard to call. Germline V gene data show CDR1 as LNHNV and CDR2 as YYDKDF (reference sequence). The V end was cut by 1 base, the J end by 0 bases, with 24 bases between. This CDR3 spans 20 amino acids. The chain's CDR3 is CATSRVYPTTINLLNTEAFF. DNA of the CDR3: TGTGCCACCAGCAGAGTATATCCCACCACAATCAACCTTCTGAACACTGAAGCTTTCTTT.

This clone showed up just a few times. The V gene is TRBV2, the J gene TRBJ1-2; D not resolved. The V gene lost 8 bases and the J gene lost 3 bases, with 13 bases spanning the gap. The CDR3 sequence is 13 residues long. CDR1 is SNHLY and CDR2 is FYNNEI in the germline V gene. The CDR3 bases are TGTGCCAGCCTGCCTGAGCGGGACTATGGCTACACCTTC. It is translated as CASLPERDYGYTF.

The gene calls are TRBV6-5 and TRBJ2-7; maybe TRBD1 (6 bases). V lost 6 bases, J lost 2 bases, and 14 bases lay in between. The CDR3 length is 14 residues. The germline CDR1 and CDR2 sequences are MNHEY and SVGAGI. CDR3 sequence reads: CASSGQISAYEQYF. DNA of the CDR3: TGTGCCAGCAGCGGACAGATCTCGGCCTACGAGCAGTACTTC.

This chain connects TRBV11-2 to TRBJ2-3; TRBD2 matches 12 bases. Germline loops: CDR1 SGHAT, CDR2 FQNNGV. V lost 3 bases, J lost 3 bases, and 4 bases stayed unmatched. This CDR3 is built from 16 residues. The DNA of the CDR3 is TGTGCCAGCAGCTTGAGGGGGACTAGCGGGACAGATACGCAGTATTTT. Protein sequence: CASSLRGTSGTDTQYF.